This T cell receptor beta chain originates from a study of CD8 T cells in Susac syndrome. Random-hexamer reverse transcription was applied to roughly 0.5 to 1 ug RNA. TCRdb used MiXCR to reprocess the immunoSEQ multiplex PCR reads, holding one entry per CDR3 protein. The sample yields 330,000 or so distinct CDR3 sequences, 70% to 90% seen once. The CDR3 extends over 16 amino acids. The V gene's germline CDR1 is SGDLS and CDR2 YYNGEE. The V gene lost 0 bases and the J gene lost 5 bases, with 18 bases spanning the gap. CD8+ and CD4+ blood T cells underwent TCR beta sequencing. Material for sequencing was CD8+ T cells from PBMCs. This clonotype was obtained from a human donor with multiple sclerosis. The gene calls are TRBV9 and TRBJ2-7; D is uncertain. In nucleotides, the CDR3 is TGTGCCAGCAGCGTAGGGGTAACGGTAGGTCTCGACGAGCAGTACTTC. It specifies CASSVGVTVGLDEQYF. Combining the CDR3 with reference TRBV9 and TRBJ2-7 gives the whole variable domain DSGVTQTPKHLITATGQRVTLRCSPRSGDLSVYWYQQSLDQGLQFLIQYYNGEERAKGNILERFSAQQFPDLHSELNLSSLELGDSALYFCASSVGVTVGLDEQYFGPGTRLTVT.